This section outlines one T cell receptor beta chain sequence together with its context. What antigen it recognizes has not been identified. These data come from a study of CXCR3-negative and CXCR3-positive naive CD8 T cells (dated by TCRdb to between 2018 and 2021). In terms of the full investigation: In total, 130 million to 150 million TRB reads were obtained, which works out to roughly 1.5 +/- 0.3 million reads per library. Data from about 12 donors, pooled across two independent experiments, went into the diversity and physicochemical repertoire analyses. The TRBV-TRBJ cluster analysis covered naive subsets from 5 donors and memory cells from 3 donors.

In the germline V gene (reference sequence), CDR1 corresponds to MNHEY and CDR2 to SMNVEV. The cysteine opens and the phenylalanine closes a CDR3 of 17 amino acids. The nucleotide record is missing. Sequencer: NextSeq 550. The Human TCR Profiling Kit (MiLaboratory) was used to prepare UMI-labeled 5' RACE TRB cDNA libraries. cDNA synthesis used the entire amount of extracted RNA, and PCR amplification then used the entire amount of cDNA produced. Libraries were prepared in parallel with an identical number of PCR cycles. In the paper's pipeline: With a requirement of at least two reads per UMI, MIGEC and MiXCR extracted about 49,000 +/- 11,000 unique UMI-labeled TRB cDNA molecules per library. Each library averaged about 40,000 +/- 10,000 functional in-frame TRB CDR3 nucleotide clonotypes without stop codons. After downsampling to 5000 UMI-labeled TRB molecules per sample, diversity metrics, including normalized Shannon-Wiener and Chao1, were computed in VDJtools. VDJtools was used to calculate clonotype-size-weighted physicochemical properties of the central five CDR3 residues, namely interaction energy, strength, volume and Kidera factor 4. Each CDR3 protein sequence appears as one entry after TCRdb reprocessed the reads, and no DNA is included. The V and J calls and clone size come from TCRdb's table, not from the authors' own analysis. The sample's records list about 70,000 distinct CDR3 sequences. The ten largest account for 0.71% of the sample.

Broader findings and caveats from the paper: TRBV-TRBJ usage was similar between naive CXCR3-negative and CXCR3-positive cells from the same donor, while memory cells showed distinct patterns. Compared with CXCR3-negative naive cells, CXCR3-positive naive cells had TRB CDR3s with higher hydrophobicity (lower Kidera factor 4), lower energy, and higher strength and volume indices. Comparably high repertoire diversity was found in both naive subsets, whereas much lower repertoire diversity was found in memory CD8+ T cells. Because CXCR3 expression was partially decreased after cryopreservation, freshly isolated PBMCs were used for most assays. Because surface CD5, which is linked to self-reactivity in mice, was comparable between the naive subsets, TCR interaction strength was also inferred from TRB CDR3 physicochemical properties.

For every CD8+ T cell subset, over 250,000 cells were flow-sorted straight into RLT lysis buffer, and each subset was sorted in triplicate. To exclude memory contaminants, naive CD8+ T cells were stringently defined as CD45RO-CCR7+CD27+CD95-. Using standard density gradient centrifugation, peripheral blood mononuclear cells were isolated from buffy coats. Naive CXCR3-negative and CXCR3-positive CD8+ T cells were flow-sorted using a FACSAria III. Total RNA was extracted from sorted cells with an RNeasy Mini Kit. The chain employs TRBV27 and TRBJ2-1; TCRdb's D call, TRBD2, is unchecked because there is no DNA. The sequence was collected from a human donor in good health. Some clones in this sample may be carry-over from other donors' samples. The sequencing input was naive CXCR3+ CD8+ T cells from blood. Interpreted using the paper, the cell subset or site label stands for: CD45RO-CCR7+CD27+CD95- naive CD8+ T cells expressing CXCR3 (TNR3+). This receptor carries the CDR3 CASSLSTSGRPYNEQFF.